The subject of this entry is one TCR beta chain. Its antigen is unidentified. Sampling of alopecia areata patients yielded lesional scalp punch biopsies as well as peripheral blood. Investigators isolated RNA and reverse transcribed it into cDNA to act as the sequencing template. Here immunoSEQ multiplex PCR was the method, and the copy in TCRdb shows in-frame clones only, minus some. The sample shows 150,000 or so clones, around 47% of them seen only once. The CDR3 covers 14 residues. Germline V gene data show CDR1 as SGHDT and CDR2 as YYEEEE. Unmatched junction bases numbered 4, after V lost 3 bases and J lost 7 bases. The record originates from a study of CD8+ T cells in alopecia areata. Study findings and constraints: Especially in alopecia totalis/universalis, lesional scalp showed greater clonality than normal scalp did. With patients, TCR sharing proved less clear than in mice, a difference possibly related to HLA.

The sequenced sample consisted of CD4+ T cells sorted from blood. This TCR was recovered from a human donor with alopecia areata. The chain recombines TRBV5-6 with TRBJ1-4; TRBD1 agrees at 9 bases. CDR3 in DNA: TGTGCCAGCAGCTCCCGGGACAGGGCTGAAAAACTGTTTTTT. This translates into CASSSRDRAEKLFF. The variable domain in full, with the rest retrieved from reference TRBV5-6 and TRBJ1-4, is DAGVTQSPTHLIKTRGQQVTLRCSPKSGHDTVSWYQQALGQGPQFIFQYYEEEERQRGNFPDRFSGHQFPNYSSELNVNALLLGDSALYLCASSSRDRAEKLFFGSGTQLSVL.